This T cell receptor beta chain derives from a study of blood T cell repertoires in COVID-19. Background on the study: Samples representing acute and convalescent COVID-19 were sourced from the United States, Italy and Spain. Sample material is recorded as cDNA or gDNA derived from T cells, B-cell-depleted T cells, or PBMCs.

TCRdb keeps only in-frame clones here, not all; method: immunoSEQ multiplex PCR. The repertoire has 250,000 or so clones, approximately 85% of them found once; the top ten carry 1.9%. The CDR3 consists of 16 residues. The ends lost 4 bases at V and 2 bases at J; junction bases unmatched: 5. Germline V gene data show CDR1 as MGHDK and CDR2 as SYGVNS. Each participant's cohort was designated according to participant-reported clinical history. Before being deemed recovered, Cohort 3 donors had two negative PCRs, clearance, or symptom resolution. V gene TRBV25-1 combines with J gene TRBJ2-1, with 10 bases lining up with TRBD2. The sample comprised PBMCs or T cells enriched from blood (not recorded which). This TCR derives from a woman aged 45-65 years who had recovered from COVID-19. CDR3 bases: TGTGCCAGCAGTGCCTTGGGACTAGCGCCCTACAATGAGCAGTTCTTC. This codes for CASSALGLAPYNEQFF. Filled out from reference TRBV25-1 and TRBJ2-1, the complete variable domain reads EADIYQTPRYLVIGTGKKITLECSQTMGHDKMYWYQQDPGMELHLIHYSYGVNSTEKGDLSSESTVSRIRTEHFPLTLESARPSHTSQYLCASSALGLAPYNEQFFGPGTRLTVL.